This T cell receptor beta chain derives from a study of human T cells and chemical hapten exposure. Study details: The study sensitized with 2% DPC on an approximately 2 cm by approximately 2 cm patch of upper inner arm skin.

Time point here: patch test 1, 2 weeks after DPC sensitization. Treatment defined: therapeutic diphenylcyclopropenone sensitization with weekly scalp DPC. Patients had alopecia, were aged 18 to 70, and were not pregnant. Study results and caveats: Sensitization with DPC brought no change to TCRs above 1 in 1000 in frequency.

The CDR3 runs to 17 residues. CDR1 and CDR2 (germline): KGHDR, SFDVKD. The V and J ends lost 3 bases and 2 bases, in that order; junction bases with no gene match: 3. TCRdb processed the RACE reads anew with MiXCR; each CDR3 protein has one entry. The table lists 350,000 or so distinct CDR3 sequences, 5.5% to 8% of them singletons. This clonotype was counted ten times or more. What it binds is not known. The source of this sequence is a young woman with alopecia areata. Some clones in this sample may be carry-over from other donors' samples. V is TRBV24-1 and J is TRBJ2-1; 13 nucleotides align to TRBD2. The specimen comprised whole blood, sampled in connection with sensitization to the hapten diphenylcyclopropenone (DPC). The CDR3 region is CATSDHGTSGAYNEQFF. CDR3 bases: TGTGCCACCAGTGATCACGGGACTAGCGGGGCCTACAATGAGCAGTTCTTC.